The TCR beta chain described here comes from a study of technical replicates of blood from a few donors. From germline, CDR1 is PRHDT and CDR2 FYEKMQ (reference sequence). This CDR3 is 15 amino acids long. V dropped 1 base and J dropped 5 bases, with 15 bases sitting between them. Assay: immunoSEQ multiplex PCR; the TCRdb copy retains only in-frame clones and omits some. Of fewer than 100,000 clones listed, approximately 96% were seen once; the top ten hold under 0.3%. This chain links TRBV13 with TRBJ2-7, with a weak D call TRBD1 (5 bases). The receptor comes from a human donor in good health. Sequenced: T cells isolated from PBMCs. CDR3 region: CASSLALQGNHEQYF. The CDR3 DNA is TGTGCCAGCAGCTTAGCGTTGCAGGGAAACCACGAGCAGTACTTC.